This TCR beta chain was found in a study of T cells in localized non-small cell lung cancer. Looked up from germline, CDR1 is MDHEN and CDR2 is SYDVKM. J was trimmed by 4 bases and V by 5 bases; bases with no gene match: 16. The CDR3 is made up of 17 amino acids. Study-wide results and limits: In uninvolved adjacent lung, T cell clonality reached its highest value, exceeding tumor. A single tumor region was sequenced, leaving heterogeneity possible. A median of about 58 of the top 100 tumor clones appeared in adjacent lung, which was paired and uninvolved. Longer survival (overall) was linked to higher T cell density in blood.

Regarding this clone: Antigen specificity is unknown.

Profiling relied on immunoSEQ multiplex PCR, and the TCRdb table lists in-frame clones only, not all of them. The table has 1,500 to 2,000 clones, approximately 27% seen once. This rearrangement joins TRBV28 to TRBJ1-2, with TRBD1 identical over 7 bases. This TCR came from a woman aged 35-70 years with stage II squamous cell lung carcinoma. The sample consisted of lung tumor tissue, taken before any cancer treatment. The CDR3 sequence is CASSRREYGQAAYGYTF. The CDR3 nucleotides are TGTGCCAGCAGTCGCCGAGAATACGGACAGGCTGCCTATGGCTACACCTTC.